This T cell receptor (beta chain) was identified in a study of T cell changes during pregnancy in multiple sclerosis. The assay was immunoSEQ multiplex PCR, and TCRdb's table has in-frame clones only and misses some. Among tens of thousands of clones listed, 90% to 95% were seen once. The sequencing used CD4+ T cells from peripheral blood mononuclear cells, collected in the second trimester of pregnancy. This sequence was found in a female donor with multiple sclerosis, enrolled in a pregnancy study.

CDR3 DNA: TGTGCCAGCAGCCTCCGAACAGGGGGTTCTGGCTACACCTTC. Its translation: CASSLRTGGSGYTF. The rearrangement links TRBV27 to TRBJ1-2; 8 bases match TRBD1. The germline gives CDR1 MNHEY, CDR2 SMNVEV (reference sequence). V shed 6 bases, J shed 7 bases, and the junction held 10 bases outside the gene matches. The CDR3 loop spans 14 amino acids.